The following is a T cell receptor beta chain sequence with its context. The germline gives CDR1 PRHDT, CDR2 FYEKMQ (reference sequence). The CDR3 contains 14 residues. Deletions cut 1 base from V and 8 bases from J, with 14 bases between. This specimen belongs to a study of blood T cell repertoires in COVID-19. Study context: PBMCs, B-cell-depleted T cells, or T cells were the source of the cDNA or gDNA that made up the material.

The data were produced by immunoSEQ multiplex PCR, yet TCRdb's version contains in-frame clones alone and is incomplete. Found here are approximately 230,000 clones, roughly 85% of them singletons; the top ten hold roughly 3%. The specimen was peripheral blood. The clonotype originates from a man younger than 35 with active or convalescent COVID-19. The chain joins TRBV13 to TRBJ1-2, with D perhaps TRBD1 (5 bases). The DNA for the CDR3 is TGTGCCAGCAGCTTAGTTGGCAGGGCCCTAGGCTACACCTTC. It yields the protein CASSLVGRALGYTF.